This TCR beta chain was obtained from a study of T cells in Graves' hyperthyroidism and ophthalmopathy (dated 2019 in TCRdb). With respect to the entire study: Peripheral blood was sampled at the time of initial diagnosis, prior to any treatment. To identify distinguishing TCR V-J signatures, a discovery cohort of 100 or so patients was used, comprising fewer than 45 with Graves' ophthalmopathy and approximately 58 with stable Graves' hyperthyroidism. Whether ophthalmopathy could be predicted prospectively was tested in an independent validation cohort made up of approximately 19 hyperthyroidism patients plus 17 patients who later progressed to ophthalmopathy. For training and testing, the roughly 93 patients in the discovery cohort were randomly divided in a 7:3 ratio. Thyroid tissue and blood T-cell repertoires from about six Graves' hyperthyroidism patients were also compared in the study. After sampling, hyperthyroidism patients received methimazole starting at 30 mg daily, and ophthalmopathy patients received high-dose intravenous methylprednisolone. TCR Vbeta CDR3 sequencing of some 140 peripheral blood samples (43 ophthalmopathy, some 75 hyperthyroidism and some 17 progressor patients) is reported in the paper.

Stable Graves' hyperthyroidism was defined as no progression to ophthalmopathy during 18 months of follow-up. Hyperthyroidism patients were newly diagnosed, with disease duration under 2 months, and aged 18 to 65 years. Exclusion was applied to patients with uncontrolled infections, other autoimmune diseases, pregnancy or lactation. Diagnoses were established on the basis of clinical symptoms, serum thyroxine and TRAb, thyroid ultrasound, and orbital computed tomography. Ficoll-Paque density gradient centrifugation was used to isolate PBMCs from 9.5 to 10 ml of fresh peripheral blood. Trizol reagent was used to extract total RNA, and RNA quality was then checked on an Agilent 2100 Bioanalyzer. Per the germline V gene (reference sequence), PRHDT is the CDR1 and FYEKMQ is the CDR2. Between the V and J ends, shortened by 7 bases and 10 bases respectively, the junction contains 13 bases. The CDR3 holds 11 amino acids from the cysteine to the phenylalanine. Solely the CDR3 DNA is kept, with 33 bases framed from the first base.

Turning to this clonotype: Its cognate antigen has yet to be identified. Base qualities are not recorded, but no much larger clone differs from it by a single base.

What the study reported, not specific to this receptor: Most expanded thyroid clonotypes (frequency above 0.001) were also detected in blood, suggesting blood repertoires may reflect thyroid immune responses. No statistical method was used to fix the sample size in advance, and group allocation was not hidden from the investigators. In validation, progression to ophthalmopathy was predicted by the model with roughly 69% sensitivity and approximately 78% specificity, a median of roughly six months before onset. Ophthalmopathy was separated from stable hyperthyroidism by a 13 V-J signature model, with over 85% sensitivity and approximately 81% specificity obtained in cross-validation and 80%/75% obtained in testing.

The TCR beta CDR3 regions were amplified from the RNA transcripts. A first-round RT-PCR of the TCR CDR3 used the HTBI primer set with the Qiagen OneStep RT-PCR kit. Libraries were constructed in a second round of multiplex PCR, after which size selection and purification were carried out. Paired-end sequencing of the libraries was performed with 100 bp reads on an Illumina HiSeq2000. The original pipeline was this. SOAPnuke was used to process the raw data, with reads discarded if the reads contained adapters or uncalled bases, had a mean Phred below 15, or lacked an exact constant-primer or identifier match. COPE v1.2.5 was used to merge high-quality paired reads, and clonotypes were defined as unique nucleotide sequences. Clonotypes were aligned to IMGT TRBV, TRBD and TRBJ reference segments using MiTCR v1.1. Analysis was restricted to V-J combinations with a frequency above 0.0001, which covered roughly 99% of repertoires. A TCS score was defined as the ratio between F50 (clonal expansion) and ExV (chaos), using BLOSUM62-based TCRdist between CDR3 peptides within each V-J. Welch's t-statistics and random forest reduced 514 V-J features to 13, which were used in a naive Bayes classifier (R e1071). The similarity between thyroid and blood repertoires was quantified using the Morisita-Horn index. TCRdb reworked the public reads: Q25 trimming with fastp, MiXCR clone assembly, productive beta chains retained. Each CDR3 protein gets just one entry, which takes the most common genes and DNA from the rows behind it. The V and J calls and clone size come from TCRdb's table, not from the authors' own analysis. The sample records hundreds of thousands of distinct CDR3 sequences, around 39% of which are singletons. Roughly 8.3% of the sample comes from the top ten.

The sequenced sample consisted of blood. This receptor chain uses TRBV13 and TRBJ2-5; TRBD2 is a weak D gene call, 7 bases matching. This receptor was obtained from a man aged 18 to 30 with Graves' hyperthyroidism. This receptor has the CDR3 CASTLRGGQYF. The base sequence is TGTGCCAGCACTTTAAGGGGGGGCCAGTACTTC.